The rows below give T cell receptor beta chains drawn from one sample of a study of T-cell memory formation after mild COVID-19. TCRdb fed the 5' RACE reads into MiXCR, producing one record per CDR3 protein. The repertoire consists of around 470,000 distinct CDR3 sequences, with around 18% occurring once and the leading ten covering around 8%. The sample consisted of PBMCs or a T cell subset sorted from them (not recorded which). These receptors all stem from an adult woman who had mild COVID-19 (a few samples of this study predate the infection). Cell type and time point are not known. Both conserved end residues are part of each CDR3. The order of the fields is D gene, J gene, CDR3 length, V gene, CDR3 protein. A D gene is named only where the DNA matches it firmly.

d_gene: NA
j_gene: TRBJ1-2
len: 13
v_gene: TRBV19
CDR3aa: CASSIGRIYGYTF

d_gene: NA
j_gene: TRBJ1-1
len: 17
v_gene: TRBV30
CDR3aa: CAWSLVGSVAMNTEAFF

d_gene: NA
j_gene: TRBJ2-6
len: 14
v_gene: TRBV29-1
CDR3aa: CSVGVGAGANVLTF

d_gene: TRBD1
j_gene: TRBJ1-1
len: 15
v_gene: TRBV19
CDR3aa: CASSRDRRMNTEAFF

d_gene: NA
j_gene: TRBJ1-1
len: 16
v_gene: TRBV14
CDR3aa: CASSQDFGGWNTEAFF

d_gene: NA
j_gene: TRBJ1-1
len: 13
v_gene: TRBV7-3
CDR3aa: CASSLGSRAEAFF

d_gene: NA
j_gene: TRBJ2-3
len: 13
v_gene: TRBV11-3
CDR3aa: CASSPPAGDTQYF

d_gene: TRBD1
j_gene: TRBJ1-2
len: 15
v_gene: TRBV12-3/TRBV12-4
CDR3aa: CASSLGQGSAEGYTF

d_gene: TRBD2
j_gene: TRBJ2-3
len: 14
v_gene: TRBV7-7
CDR3aa: CASSVSGGLDTQYF

d_gene: NA
j_gene: TRBJ2-7
len: 15
v_gene: TRBV4-1
CDR3aa: CASSPFAGKSYEQYF

d_gene: TRBD2
j_gene: TRBJ2-3
len: 15
v_gene: TRBV24-1
CDR3aa: CATSDLSGRADTQYF

d_gene: TRBD2
j_gene: TRBJ2-1
len: 17
v_gene: TRBV5-1
CDR3aa: CASSLEWGGSSYNEQFF

d_gene: NA
j_gene: TRBJ1-5
len: 12
v_gene: TRBV2
CDR3aa: CASSGNNQPQHF

d_gene: NA
j_gene: TRBJ1-2
len: 15
v_gene: TRBV7-2
CDR3aa: CASTPVVTFNYGYTF

d_gene: NA
j_gene: TRBJ2-7
len: 13
v_gene: TRBV20-1
CDR3aa: CSAAGGLGYEQYF

d_gene: TRBD2
j_gene: TRBJ2-3
len: 22
v_gene: TRBV12-3/TRBV12-4
CDR3aa: CASSFPLWEGPHSTHSTDTQYF

d_gene: NA
j_gene: TRBJ1-1
len: 18
v_gene: TRBV4-2
CDR3aa: CASSQRAPQEGLNTEAFF

d_gene: NA
j_gene: TRBJ1-1
len: 14
v_gene: TRBV7-3
CDR3aa: CASSSGPSRTEAFF

d_gene: TRBD1
j_gene: TRBJ2-5
len: 15
v_gene: TRBV7-9
CDR3aa: CASSPGQGDQETQYF

d_gene: NA
j_gene: TRBJ2-3
len: 14
v_gene: TRBV29-1
CDR3aa: CSVDGRERADTQYF

d_gene: TRBD1
j_gene: TRBJ2-2
len: 16
v_gene: TRBV9
CDR3aa: CASSANRGSNTGELFF

d_gene: TRBD1
j_gene: TRBJ2-3
len: 15
v_gene: TRBV18
CDR3aa: CASSPARGLTDTQYF

d_gene: TRBD2
j_gene: TRBJ2-1
len: 15
v_gene: TRBV11-2
CDR3aa: CASSFGLAGYNEQFF

d_gene: TRBD2
j_gene: TRBJ2-7
len: 17
v_gene: TRBV12-3/TRBV12-4
CDR3aa: CASSSPGTSGRLREQYF

d_gene: TRBD2
j_gene: TRBJ2-7
len: 16
v_gene: TRBV11-1
CDR3aa: CASSSRLASGKDEQYF

d_gene: NA
j_gene: TRBJ2-7
len: 13
v_gene: TRBV6-1
CDR3aa: CASRGGRSYEQYF

d_gene: NA
j_gene: TRBJ1-1
len: 12
v_gene: TRBV20-1
CDR3aa: CSAREPGVEAFF

d_gene: NA
j_gene: TRBJ1-1
len: 17
v_gene: TRBV7-9
CDR3aa: CASSLARNAGANTEAFF

d_gene: TRBD2
j_gene: TRBJ2-2
len: 15
v_gene: TRBV5-4
CDR3aa: CASSGTSGYTGELFF

d_gene: TRBD1
j_gene: TRBJ2-7
len: 13
v_gene: TRBV30
CDR3aa: CAWSLNRGYEQYF

d_gene: NA
j_gene: TRBJ1-2
len: 13
v_gene: TRBV12-3/TRBV12-4
CDR3aa: CASSLYINYGYTF

d_gene: NA
j_gene: TRBJ1-1
len: 15
v_gene: TRBV7-9
CDR3aa: CASSLRGNMNTEAFF

d_gene: TRBD1
j_gene: TRBJ1-1
len: 15
v_gene: TRBV20-1
CDR3aa: CSARLRTGVITEAFF

d_gene: NA
j_gene: TRBJ2-1
len: 18
v_gene: TRBV24-1
CDR3aa: CATSDSMWTDTLGDEQFF

d_gene: TRBD2
j_gene: TRBJ2-1
len: 15
v_gene: TRBV6-2/TRBV6-3
CDR3aa: CASSRGGLAMDEQFF

d_gene: NA
j_gene: TRBJ2-7
len: 15
v_gene: TRBV4-2
CDR3aa: CASSQDPGSSYEQYF

d_gene: TRBD1
j_gene: TRBJ2-7
len: 14
v_gene: TRBV7-9
CDR3aa: CASSPGQENYEQYF

d_gene: TRBD1
j_gene: TRBJ2-5
len: 13
v_gene: TRBV20-1
CDR3aa: CSANDRVRETQYF

d_gene: NA
j_gene: TRBJ2-5
len: 15
v_gene: TRBV2
CDR3aa: CASSVSRRGEETQYF

d_gene: NA
j_gene: TRBJ2-1
len: 16
v_gene: TRBV5-1
CDR3aa: CASSFRRDIAYNEQFF

d_gene: TRBD1
j_gene: TRBJ2-1
len: 14
v_gene: TRBV6-5
CDR3aa: CASSWDRVYNEQFF

d_gene: NA
j_gene: TRBJ1-2
len: 14
v_gene: TRBV9
CDR3aa: CASSVQDRSNGYTF

d_gene: TRBD1
j_gene: TRBJ2-3
len: 15
v_gene: TRBV5-1
CDR3aa: CASNQGAYTTDTQYF

d_gene: NA
j_gene: TRBJ2-6
len: 15
v_gene: TRBV6-5
CDR3aa: CASTHSGSGANVLTF

d_gene: NA
j_gene: TRBJ2-5
len: 15
v_gene: TRBV5-6
CDR3aa: CASSLTPGVRETQYF

d_gene: NA
j_gene: TRBJ2-7
len: 14
v_gene: TRBV7-6
CDR3aa: CASSPGTKPYEQYF

d_gene: NA
j_gene: TRBJ2-2
len: 15
v_gene: TRBV4-1
CDR3aa: CASSLSGYVTGELFF

d_gene: NA
j_gene: TRBJ1-2
len: 13
v_gene: TRBV5-1
CDR3aa: CASSSGGETGYTF

d_gene: NA
j_gene: TRBJ2-3
len: 13
v_gene: TRBV9
CDR3aa: CASSEADRDTQYF

d_gene: TRBD2
j_gene: TRBJ2-7
len: 15
v_gene: TRBV9
CDR3aa: CASSVEGTRDYEQYF

d_gene: NA
j_gene: TRBJ2-7
len: 15
v_gene: TRBV4-2
CDR3aa: CASSAGTGNLYEQYF

d_gene: TRBD2
j_gene: TRBJ2-7
len: 15
v_gene: TRBV7-8
CDR3aa: CASSSSSGISYEQYF

d_gene: NA
j_gene: TRBJ1-3
len: 15
v_gene: TRBV5-1
CDR3aa: CASSTDPSSGNTIYF

d_gene: NA
j_gene: TRBJ1-1
len: 17
v_gene: TRBV4-1
CDR3aa: CASSRGPARTGGTEAFF

d_gene: TRBD2
j_gene: TRBJ2-2
len: 15
v_gene: TRBV27
CDR3aa: CASRRSRGATGELFF

d_gene: NA
j_gene: TRBJ2-7
len: 15
v_gene: TRBV5-1
CDR3aa: CASSLLPGVRYEQYF

d_gene: NA
j_gene: TRBJ2-1
len: 17
v_gene: TRBV6-5
CDR3aa: CASSYSFITVTYNEQFF

d_gene: TRBD1
j_gene: TRBJ2-2
len: 13
v_gene: TRBV5-1
CDR3aa: CASRGQTTGELFF

d_gene: TRBD1
j_gene: TRBJ2-1
len: 15
v_gene: TRBV7-3
CDR3aa: CASSARQGGPNEQFF

d_gene: NA
j_gene: TRBJ1-2
len: 15
v_gene: TRBV12-3/TRBV12-4
CDR3aa: CASSLGPLEAYGYTF